This TCR beta chain is from a study of blood T cell repertoires in COVID-19. Study details: The analysed material was cDNA or gDNA that came from T cells, B-cell-depleted T cells, or PBMCs.

Original analysis: Reference gene primer amplification yielded estimated nucleated cell counts. Produced via immunoSEQ multiplex PCR; TCRdb's table is partial and in-frame only. The V and J calls and clone size come from that table; D and trimming were worked out from the DNA. The sample consists of around 280,000 clones, roughly 91% of them appearing once. After removal of 3 bases from V and 4 bases from J, the junction contained 16 bases not matched to a gene. Germline CDR1 and CDR2: GTSNPN and SVGIG (reference sequence). The CDR3 runs 17 residues. During active infection, Seattle patients enrolled and were then monitored through disease.

The clonotype comes from a woman aged 25 to 39 with COVID-19, enrolled during active disease. Sequencing used peripheral blood. This chain connects TRBV30 to TRBJ2-3; 7 bases are shared with TRBD1. The CDR3 region is CAWSPPSVQGLADTQYF. CDR3 in DNA: TGTGCCTGGAGCCCCCCCTCGGTACAGGGGTTGGCAGATACGCAGTATTTT.